A single sample gave rise to the 22 T cell receptor beta chains below, sequenced in a study of glioma-infiltrating T cells. Using RNA template, CDR3s of TCR alpha and beta were amplified with iRepertoire arm-PCR. Using its own MiXCR run on the multiplex PCR reads, TCRdb lists one record per CDR3 protein. Seen here are around 120,000 distinct CDR3 sequences, around a quarter observed once, and the top ten hold roughly 29%. Sequenced sample: glioma tissue, nonneoplastic brain tissue, or PBMCs (not recorded which). The origin of the receptors is a human donor with low-grade glioma or glioblastoma, undergoing nonglioma brain surgery, or in good health (not recorded which).

At least ten counts were recorded for this clonotype. CDR3 DNA sequence: TGTGCCAGCAGTTCGGGACTAGCGGAAGACTACGAGCAGTACGTC. Protein: CASSSGLAEDYEQYV. This chain links TRBV6-1 with TRBJ2-7; 11 nucleotides agree with TRBD2. The CDR3 consists of 15 residues. Unmatched junction bases numbered 6, after V lost 5 bases and J lost 3 bases. Germline V gives CDR1 MNHNS, CDR2 SASEGT.

This clonotype turned up a few times. V and J are TRBV7-2 and TRBJ2-3; D ambiguous. This CDR3 is built from 15 residues. Germline-derived CDR1 and CDR2 are SGHTA and FQGNSA. Trimming stripped 6 bases from V and 1 base from J, with 14 bases between. The CDR3 DNA is TGTGCCAGCAGGAGGCCAAACACTCGCACAGATACGCAGTATTTT. It is translated as CASRRPNTRTDTQYF.

There are many counts of this clonotype. In nucleotides, the CDR3 is TGCAGTGCGCGAAAGCCCGGGAGCGAGTCACCCCTCCACTTT. Amino acids: CSARKPGSESPLHF. This chain links TRBV20-1 with TRBJ1-6; D is ambiguous. V was cut by 6 bases and J by 10 bases, with 19 bases left in between. Germline CDR1 reads DFQATT; CDR2 reads SNEGSKA (reference sequence). The CDR3 has 14 residues.

This clonotype has a count of ten or more. This CDR3 reads CASSYDRVSEQYV. CDR3 in DNA: TGTGCCAGCAGTTATGACAGGGTATCCGAGCAGTACGTC. The chain links TRBV6-1 to TRBJ2-7; 7 bases are shared with TRBD1. J gave up 6 bases and V 5 bases, and 7 bases lay outside the gene matches. The germline V gene encodes CDR1 MNHNS and CDR2 SASEGT. There are 13 residues in the CDR3.

This clonotype was seen many times. V gene TRBV10-3 combines with J gene TRBJ1-2; D remains unclear. Trimming shortened V by 0 bases and J by 4 bases, and 9 bases separated the two germline ends. The CDR3 contains 14 residues. Germline CDR1 is ENHRY and CDR2 is SYGVKD. The CDR3 nucleotides read TGTGCCATCAGTGAGTCGGGCAGGTCCTATGGCTACACCTTC. This encodes CAISESGRSYGYTF.

This clonotype was seen many times. The CDR3 region has the DNA TGTGCCAGCAGAAAGACAGGGTATTTTGAAGCTTTCTTT. Encoded protein: CASRKTGYFEAFF. This rearrangement joins TRBV6-1 to TRBJ1-1; 7 bases fit TRBD1. From germline, CDR1 is MNHNS and CDR2 SASEGT. With 6 bases clipped from V and 7 bases from J, the junction kept 8 bases outside the gene matches. CDR3 size: 13 residues.

V gene TRBV3-1 combines with J gene TRBJ2-7; TRBD2 aligns across 8 bases. CDR1 is LGHDT and CDR2 is YNNKEL in the germline V gene (reference sequence). The V segment lost 5 bases and the J segment 2 bases; nucleotides outside the gene matches: 5. CDR3 length: 14 amino acids. DNA of the CDR3: TGTGCCAGCAGCGCCCCCGGGAGGGCCTACGAGCAGTACGTC. Translated, it gives CASSAPGRAYEQYV.

This clonotype was seen ten or more times. The chain is built from TRBV7-2 and TRBJ1-1; possible D gene TRBD1, 5 bases. V was clipped by 3 bases and J by 2 bases, with 13 bases between them. The V gene's germline CDR1 is SGHTA and CDR2 FQGNSA. This CDR3 is 15 amino acids long. The chain's CDR3 is CASSFKGRFNTEAFF. The CDR3 DNA reads TGTGCCAGCAGCTTCAAGGGACGGTTCAACACTGAAGCTTTCTTT.

Many counts were recorded for this clonotype. Germline and junction disagree at one end, which may indicate a read error. The V gene is TRBV20-1, the J gene TRBJ2-1, with D possibly TRBD1 on 5 matching bases. Germline V gene data show CDR1 as DFQATT and CDR2 as SNEGSKA (reference sequence). The CDR3 is made up of 11 amino acids. The chain's CDR3 is CSARDPGQGIF. The CDR3 nucleotides read TGCAGTGCTAGAGATCCAGGCCAGGGAATCTTC.

The chain combines TRBV7-9 with TRBJ1-2; D uncertain. The V end lost 5 bases, the J end lost 5 bases, and 15 bases lay between the germline ends. The germline gives CDR1 SEHNR, CDR2 FQNEAQ (reference sequence). The CDR3 loop spans 14 amino acids. CDR3 in amino acids: CASSRPGRVYGYTF. As DNA, the CDR3 is TGTGCCAGCAGCCGCCCCGGCAGAGTATATGGCTACACCTTC.

The chain has TRBV7-6 and TRBJ2-3, with 7 nucleotides matching TRBD1. The CDR3 runs 15 residues. Germline trimming cut 5 bases from V and 4 bases from J; bases unmatched to any gene: 9. Looked up from germline, CDR1 is SGHVS and CDR2 is FNYEAQ. This CDR3 reads CASSPRHRGPDTQYF. In nucleotides, the CDR3 is TGTGCCAGCAGCCCCCGCCACAGGGGCCCAGATACGCAGTATTTT.

This clonotype was detected ten times or more. The CDR3 region has the DNA TGCAGTGCTAGCGGGCGAAAGGAGGAAGCTTTCTTT. Its protein is CSASGRKEEAFF. This chain connects TRBV20-1 to TRBJ1-1, with unresolved D. Trimming pared 3 bases from V and 8 bases from J, leaving 13 bases between. The CDR3 sequence is 12 residues long. CDR1 is DFQATT, CDR2 SNEGSKA, per germline (reference sequence).

This clonotype has ten or more counts. The chain combines TRBV7-8 with TRBJ1-4; no reliable D call. V lost 5 bases, J lost 0 bases, and 10 bases lay in between. Germline CDR1 and CDR2: SGHVS and FQNEAQ. There are 15 residues in the CDR3. CDR3 nucleotides: TGTGCCAGCAGCCCCGACGAGGCAACTAATGAAAAACTGTTTTTT. Protein product: CASSPDEATNEKLFF.

The sample holds a few counts of this clonotype. This sequence joins TRBV7-2 and TRBJ2-2; the D is unclear. CDR3 length: 13 residues. V lost 5 bases to trimming and J lost 2 bases, with 6 bases between them. From germline, CDR1 is SGHTA and CDR2 FQGNSA. Here the CDR3 DNA reads TGTGCCAGCAGCCGATTTAACACCGGGGAGCTGTTTTTT. Translation: CASSRFNTGELFF.

In this sample, this clonotype turned up many times. This chain joins TRBV20-1 and TRBJ2-1, with D unclear. V was clipped by 3 bases and J by 2 bases, with 5 bases between them. Germline V gene lookup returns CDR1 DFQATT and CDR2 SNEGSKA (reference sequence). The CDR3 is 12 residues long. The CDR3 spells CSASMTYNEQFF. Here the CDR3 DNA reads TGCAGTGCTAGTATGACCTACAATGAGCAGTTCTTC.

The chain couples TRBV20-1 to TRBJ1-4; D gene ambiguous. V dropped 3 bases and J dropped 7 bases, with 12 bases sitting between them. The germline CDR1 and CDR2 sequences are DFQATT and SNEGSKA (reference sequence). CDR3 size: 13 residues. The CDR3 bases are TGCAGTGCTAGGCGGGTTATAGGTGAAAAACTGTTTTTT. As protein: CSARRVIGEKLFF.

This clonotype was seen at least ten times. The V call is TRBV7-9, the J call TRBJ2-3; TRBD2 might be the D (6 bases). The CDR3 sequence is 16 residues long. Germline V gene data show CDR1 as SEHNR and CDR2 as FQNEAQ (reference sequence). V lost 3 bases, J lost 0 bases, and 13 bases lay in between. DNA for the CDR3: TGTGCCAGCAGCTTCGACATGACTAGTAGCACAGATACGCAGTATTTT. It translates to CASSFDMTSSTDTQYF.

V gene TRBV7-6 combines with J gene TRBJ2-3; 8 positions agree with TRBD2. Germline V CDR1 and CDR2: SGHVS, FNYEAQ. This CDR3 spans 15 amino acids. V shed 5 bases, J shed 1 base, and the junction held 5 bases outside the gene matches. The CDR3 DNA reads as TGTGCCAGCAGCCTGGGACTAGGGGGCACAGATACGCAGTATTTT. This sequence encodes CASSLGLGGTDTQYF.

The V call is TRBV24-1, the J call TRBJ2-3, with 10 bases identical to TRBD2. CDR1 KGHDR and CDR2 SFDVKD come from the germline V gene. V was clipped by 9 bases and J by 2 bases; unmatched bases: 4. This CDR3 has 14 residues. As DNA, the CDR3 is TGTGCCACCTCCAGCGGGGGGGCCACAGATACGCAGTATTTT. Translated, it gives CATSSGGATDTQYF.

In this sample, this clonotype turned up once. The rearrangement joins TRBV29-1 to TRBJ2-1; TRBD1 aligns across 8 bases. V dropped 7 bases and J dropped 6; count of bases not matched to a gene: 2. CDR3 length: 11 residues. Germline CDR1 reads SQVTM; CDR2 reads ANQGSEA. CDR3 bases: TGCAGCGCGACAGGGGCCAATGAGCAGTTCTTC. It codes for CSATGANEQFF.

This clonotype was detected many times. The gene calls are TRBV6-1 and TRBJ1-5, with D possibly TRBD1 on 5 matching bases. The CDR3 runs 14 residues. Germline lookup yields CDR1 MNHNS and CDR2 SASEGT. V was cut by 3 bases and J by 2 bases, with 8 bases left in between. CDR3 sequence reads: CASSEDNRNQPQHF. In nucleotides, the CDR3 is TGTGCCAGCAGTGAGGACAATCGCAATCAGCCCCAGCATTTT.

This clonotype was observed a few times. The chain recombines TRBV7-2 with TRBJ1-2; tentative D call: TRBD1 (6 bases). The CDR3 contains 14 residues. The ends were cut back, 6 bases at V and 6 bases at J, with 17 bases in the middle. Germline V gives CDR1 SGHTA, CDR2 FQGNSA. CDR3 sequence: CASRFQQGNDGYTF. The CDR3 DNA reads TGTGCCAGCAGATTCCAACAGGGAAATGATGGCTACACCTTC.